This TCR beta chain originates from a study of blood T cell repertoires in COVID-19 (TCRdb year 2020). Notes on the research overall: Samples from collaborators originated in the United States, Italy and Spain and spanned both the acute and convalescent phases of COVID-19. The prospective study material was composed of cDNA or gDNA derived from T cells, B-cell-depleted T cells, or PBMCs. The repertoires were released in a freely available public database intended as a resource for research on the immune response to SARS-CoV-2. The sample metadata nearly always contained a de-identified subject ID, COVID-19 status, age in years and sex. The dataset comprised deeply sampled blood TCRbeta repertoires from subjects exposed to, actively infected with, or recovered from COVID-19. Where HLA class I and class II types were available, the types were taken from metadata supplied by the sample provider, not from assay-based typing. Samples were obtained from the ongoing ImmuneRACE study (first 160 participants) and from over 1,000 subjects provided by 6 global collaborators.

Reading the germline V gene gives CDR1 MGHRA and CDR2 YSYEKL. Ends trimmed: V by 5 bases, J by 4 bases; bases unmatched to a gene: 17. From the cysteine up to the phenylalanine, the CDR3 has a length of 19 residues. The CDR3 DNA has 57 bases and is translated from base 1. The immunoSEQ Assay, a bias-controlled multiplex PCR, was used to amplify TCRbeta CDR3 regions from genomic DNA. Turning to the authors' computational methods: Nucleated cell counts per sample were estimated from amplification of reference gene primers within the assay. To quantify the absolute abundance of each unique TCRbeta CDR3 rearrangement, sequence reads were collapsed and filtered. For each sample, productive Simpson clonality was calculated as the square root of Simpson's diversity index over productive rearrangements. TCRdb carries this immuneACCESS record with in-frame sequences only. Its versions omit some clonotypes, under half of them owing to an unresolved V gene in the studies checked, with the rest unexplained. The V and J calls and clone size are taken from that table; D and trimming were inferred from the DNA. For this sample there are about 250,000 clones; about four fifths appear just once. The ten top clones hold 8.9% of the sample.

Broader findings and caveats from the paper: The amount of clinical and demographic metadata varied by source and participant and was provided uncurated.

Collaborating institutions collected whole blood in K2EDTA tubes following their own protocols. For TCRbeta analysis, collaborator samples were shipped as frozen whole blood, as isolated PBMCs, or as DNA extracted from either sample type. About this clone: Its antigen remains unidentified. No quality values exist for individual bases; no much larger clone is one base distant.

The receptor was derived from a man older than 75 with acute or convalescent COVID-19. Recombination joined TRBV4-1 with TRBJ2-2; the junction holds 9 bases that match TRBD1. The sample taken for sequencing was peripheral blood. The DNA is TGCGCCAGCAGCATCCAAGGGAAATACAGGGGGCGTAGCACCGGGGAGCTGTTTTTT. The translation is CASSIQGKYRGRSTGELFF.